These T cell receptor beta chains were read from a single sample in a study of T cell responses to AZD1222 COVID-19 vaccine. Here immunoSEQ multiplex PCR was the method, and the copy in TCRdb shows in-frame clones only, minus some. The sample includes about 170,000 clones, approximately 91% seen only once; the top ten take 1.5% to 2%. The sequences come from peripheral blood, collected on day 0 of AZD1222 vaccination. The receptor source for this set is an adult in good health. The CDR3 runs from the conserved cysteine through the conserved F or W. The D gene is left open where the match is weak. Size is stated for part of the rows, as once, few or many counts, or as a class when the clone is expanded.

cdr3_aa cdr3_nt j_call v_call clone_size d_call cdr3_length
CAWSVADNQPQHF TGTGCCTGGAGTGTGGCAGACAATCAGCCCCAGCATTTT TRBJ1-5 TRBV30 . . 13
CASSTGRGDQPQHF TGTGCCAGCAGCACAGGAAGGGGGGATCAGCCCCAGCATTTT TRBJ1-5 TRBV7-9 . . 14
CSVEARGNTDTQYF TGCAGCGTTGAGGCCAGAGGGAACACAGATACGCAGTATTTT TRBJ2-3 TRBV29-1 . . 14
CASSQGGGSGYTGELFF TGTGCCAGCAGCCAAGGAGGAGGTAGCGGATACACCGGGGAGCTGTTTTTT TRBJ2-2 TRBV3-1/TRBV3-2 . . 17
CASSLGQGSPDEKLFF TGTGCCAGCAGCCTCGGACAGGGGTCTCCTGATGAAAAACTGTTTTTT TRBJ1-4 TRBV7-9 . TRBD1 16
CASSFVGYGYTF TGTGCCAGCAGTTTTGTGGGTTATGGCTACACCTTC TRBJ1-2 TRBV28 . . 12
CASSSDRGTGYTF TGTGCCAGCAGCTCAGACAGGGGCACTGGCTACACCTTC TRBJ1-2 TRBV6-5 . TRBD1 13
CASSKAGQRKGTGELFF TGTGCCAGCAGCAAAGCAGGCCAGAGGAAAGGCACCGGGGAGCTGTTTTTT TRBJ2-2 TRBV21-1 . . 17
CAISRTGTNTEAFF TGTGCCATCAGTAGGACAGGGACGAACACTGAAGCTTTCTTT TRBJ1-1 TRBV10-3 . TRBD1 14
CASSSINYEQYF TGTGCCAGCAGTTCGATTAACTACGAGCAGTACTTC TRBJ2-7 TRBV27 once . 12
CASSTAHRAEQFF TGCGCCAGCAGCACGGCCCATAGAGCTGAGCAGTTCTTC TRBJ2-1 TRBV5-1 . . 13
CASSVEEAVGAPLHF TGTGCCAGCAGCGTAGAGGAAGCAGTCGGGGCACCCCTCCACTTT TRBJ1-6 TRBV9 once . 15
CASNLQGGFEKLFF TGTGCCAGCAATCTGCAGGGGGGGTTTGAAAAACTGTTTTTT TRBJ1-4 TRBV28 . TRBD1 14
CASSVLAGEADTQYF TGTGCCAGCAGCGTACTCGCGGGGGAGGCAGATACGCAGTATTTT TRBJ2-3 TRBV9 . TRBD2 15
CASSSRTTGELFF TGTGCCAGCAGCTCGCGGACAACCGGGGAGCTGTTTTTT TRBJ2-2 TRBV7-3 . . 13
CASSPSTGDEQYF TGTGCCAGCAGCCCGTCGACAGGGGACGAGCAGTACTTC TRBJ2-7 TRBV7-6 . TRBD1 13
CASSQDSGRGPYGYTF TGTGCCAGCAGCCAGGATTCAGGCAGGGGGCCCTATGGCTACACCTTC TRBJ1-2 TRBV4-2 . TRBD1 16
CAWGWLAGIQETQYF TGTGCCTGGGGCTGGCTAGCGGGTATCCAAGAGACCCAGTACTTC TRBJ2-5 TRBV30 . TRBD2 15
CASSPGGSNTGELFF TGTGCCAGCAGCCCCGGGGGCTCGAACACCGGGGAGCTGTTTTTT TRBJ2-2 TRBV6-6 . . 15
CASSLMSQGNTEAFF TGTGCCAGCAGTTTGATGTCACAGGGGAACACTGAAGCTTTCTTT TRBJ1-1 TRBV28 . . 15
CASSLFGSDQSVNTEAFF TGTGCCAGCAGCCTCTTCGGCAGCGACCAATCTGTGAACACTGAAGCTTTCTTT TRBJ1-1 TRBV28 . . 18
CASSISLISGQGGDEQFF TGTGCCAGTAGTATATCCCTCATATCTGGACAGGGTGGGGATGAGCAGTTCTTC TRBJ2-1 TRBV19 . TRBD1 18
CAITLSAGSGNTIYF TGTGCCATCACCCTAAGCGCAGGTTCTGGAAACACCATATATTTT TRBJ1-3 TRBV10-3 . . 15
CAWSTMSTNEKLFF TGTGCCTGGAGTACCATGTCAACTAATGAAAAACTGTTTTTT TRBJ1-4 TRBV30 . . 14
CASSDGQAYGYTF TGTGCCAGCAGCGATGGACAGGCGTATGGCTACACCTTC TRBJ1-2 TRBV11-2 . TRBD1 13
CATSDFIGGQRGTQYF TGTGCCACCAGTGATTTTATCGGAGGCCAACGAGGTACGCAGTATTTT TRBJ2-3 TRBV24-1 . . 16
CASSSDPRGTDTQYF TGTGCCAGCAGTTCAGACCCAAGAGGCACAGATACGCAGTATTTT TRBJ2-3 TRBV6-5 . . 15
CANLPPRGGGTEAFF TGCGCCAACTTGCCGCCTAGGGGGGGAGGCACTGAAGCTTTCTTT TRBJ1-1 TRBV5-1 . . 15
CASSYQSTGDEKLFF TGTGCCAGCAGTTACCAATCGACAGGGGATGAAAAACTGTTTTTT TRBJ1-4 TRBV6-5 . TRBD1 15
CASTRTGGIGELFF TGTGCCAGCACACGGACAGGGGGTATCGGGGAGCTGTTTTTT TRBJ2-2 TRBV3-1/TRBV3-2 . TRBD1 14
CASSLGSGSDTQYF TGCGCCAGCAGCTTGGGTAGCGGGAGTGATACGCAGTATTTT TRBJ2-3 TRBV5-1 . TRBD2 14
CASSAWSRKDTEAFF TGTGCCAGCAGCGCATGGTCGCGCAAGGACACTGAAGCTTTCTTT TRBJ1-1 TRBV7-8 once . 15
CASSPGTGVTGELFF TGCGCCAGCAGCCCCGGGACAGGGGTCACCGGGGAGCTGTTTTTT TRBJ2-2 TRBV10-1 . TRBD1 15
CASSVQTMNTEAFF TGTGCCAGCAGCGTACAGACCATGAACACTGAAGCTTTCTTT TRBJ1-1 TRBV9 once . 14
CASSYQTSGRAWQYF TGTGCCAGCAGTTACCAGACTAGCGGGAGGGCCTGGCAGTACTTC TRBJ2-7 TRBV28 . TRBD2 15
CASSPVVRAGELFF TGTGCCAGCTCACCGGTGGTGAGGGCCGGGGAGCTGTTTTTT TRBJ2-2 TRBV18 once . 14
CATSDTHRGTETQYF TGTGCCACCAGTGATACTCACAGGGGAACGGAGACCCAGTACTTC TRBJ2-5 TRBV24-1 . TRBD1 15
CASSVLERTDTQYF TGTGCCAGCAGCGTACTAGAAAGGACAGATACGCAGTATTTT TRBJ2-3 TRBV9 . . 14
CASSPEGYNEQFF TGTGCCTCCTCACCGGAAGGATACAATGAGCAGTTCTTC TRBJ2-1 TRBV9 . . 13
CASSQDQSGSREAFF TGCGCCAGCAGCCAAGATCAGTCAGGGTCCCGTGAAGCTTTCTTT TRBJ1-1 TRBV4-3 . . 15
CASSPQGDVAKNIQYF TGTGCCAGCAGCCCACAGGGAGATGTAGCCAAAAACATTCAGTACTTC TRBJ2-4 TRBV7-2 . . 16
CATNTRTGSNSPLHF TGTGCCACCAATACCCGGACAGGCAGTAATTCACCCCTCCACTTT TRBJ1-6 TRBV10-3 . TRBD1 15
CASSQDGRDQETQYF TGTGCCAGCAGCCAAGACGGACGGGACCAAGAGACCCAGTACTTC TRBJ2-5 TRBV3-1/TRBV3-2 . . 15